A selection of T cell receptor beta chains follows, all from one sample in a study of blood T cell repertoires in COVID-19. Some clones are missing from TCRdb's copy, which holds only in-frame ones; the method was immunoSEQ multiplex PCR. The sample holds around 280,000 clones, approximately 86% seen once. Sequenced input: peripheral blood. The receptors come from a man between 70 and 80 years old with acute or convalescent COVID-19. Both conserved end residues are part of each CDR3. A D gene is named only where the DNA matches it firmly. Size tells how often a clone was seen (once, few, many) or the class of an expanded clone, and some rows leave it out.

CDR3nt: TGTGCCAGCTCACCAAACAGGGACCCTCATGGAGCTTTCTTT
CDR3aa: CASSPNRDPHGAFF
v_gene: TRBV18
j_gene: TRBJ1-1
abundance: .
d_gene: .

CDR3nt: TGCGCCAGCAGGGCCGCAGAGGGACAGCCCGGGACTGAAGCTTTCTTT
CDR3aa: CASRAAEGQPGTEAFF
v_gene: TRBV10-2
j_gene: TRBJ1-1
abundance: .
d_gene: TRBD1

CDR3nt: TGCAGTGCTACAGACAGCACTGAAGCTTTCTTT
CDR3aa: CSATDSTEAFF
v_gene: TRBV20-1
j_gene: TRBJ1-1
abundance: .
d_gene: .

CDR3nt: TGTGCCAGCAGCTTTAGCGGGGGATCCTACAATGAGCAGTTCTTC
CDR3aa: CASSFSGGSYNEQFF
v_gene: TRBV7-9
j_gene: TRBJ2-1
abundance: .
d_gene: TRBD2

CDR3nt: TGTGCCAGCAGTTTATTTGGGGGGGCCGGCTCCTACGAGCAGTACTTC
CDR3aa: CASSLFGGAGSYEQYF
v_gene: TRBV28
j_gene: TRBJ2-7
abundance: .
d_gene: .

CDR3nt: TGTGCCAGCTCACCACAAAGCGGGAGCTCCTACAATGAGCAGTTCTTC
CDR3aa: CASSPQSGSSYNEQFF
v_gene: TRBV18
j_gene: TRBJ2-1
abundance: .
d_gene: TRBD2

CDR3nt: TGTGCCAGCAGTTCGCCTCAGGGGATGAGCAATCAGCCCCAGCATTTT
CDR3aa: CASSSPQGMSNQPQHF
v_gene: TRBV28
j_gene: TRBJ1-5
abundance: once
d_gene: .

CDR3nt: TGTGCCAGCAGCTTCCCTAGCGGGAGAGGCGCAGATACGCAGTATTTT
CDR3aa: CASSFPSGRGADTQYF
v_gene: TRBV5-4
j_gene: TRBJ2-3
abundance: .
d_gene: TRBD2

CDR3nt: TGTGCCAGCAGGGCCCAGGTCGATAGATTCCCTGAAGCTTTCTTT
CDR3aa: CASRAQVDRFPEAFF
v_gene: TRBV28
j_gene: TRBJ1-1
abundance: once
d_gene: .

CDR3nt: TGTGCCAGCAGTTATATAGATGAGCGACAGCCCCAGCATTTT
CDR3aa: CASSYIDERQPQHF
v_gene: TRBV6-2/TRBV6-3
j_gene: TRBJ1-5
abundance: .
d_gene: .

CDR3nt: TGTGCCAGCAGCCGTACGGTTAGCAATCAGCCCCAGCATTTT
CDR3aa: CASSRTVSNQPQHF
v_gene: TRBV7-2
j_gene: TRBJ1-5
abundance: .
d_gene: .

CDR3nt: TGTGCCAGCAGCTTAGGGGGGGACAGCCAAGAGACCCAGTACTTC
CDR3aa: CASSLGGDSQETQYF
v_gene: TRBV7-2
j_gene: TRBJ2-5
abundance: .
d_gene: .

CDR3nt: TGTGCCAGCAGCCAAGAGATCAGGGACTCTGGGGCCAACGTCCTGACTTTC
CDR3aa: CASSQEIRDSGANVLTF
v_gene: TRBV3-1/TRBV3-2
j_gene: TRBJ2-6
abundance: .
d_gene: .

CDR3nt: TGTGCCAGCAGCCCGGGACAGGGCATTAGCAATCAGCCCCAGCATTTT
CDR3aa: CASSPGQGISNQPQHF
v_gene: TRBV28
j_gene: TRBJ1-5
abundance: .
d_gene: TRBD1

CDR3nt: TGTGCCAGCAGCCAAGAGGCAGGGGGTTTTAGCTACACCTTC
CDR3aa: CASSQEAGGFSYTF
v_gene: TRBV4-2
j_gene: TRBJ1-2
abundance: once
d_gene: TRBD1

CDR3nt: TGTGCCAGCGTACTAGCGGGGCACAATGAGCAGTTCTTC
CDR3aa: CASVLAGHNEQFF
v_gene: TRBV3-1/TRBV3-2
j_gene: TRBJ2-1
abundance: .
d_gene: TRBD2

CDR3nt: TGTGCCAGCAGTAGGAGGGAAACGAACACTGAAGCTTTCTTT
CDR3aa: CASSRRETNTEAFF
v_gene: TRBV27
j_gene: TRBJ1-1
abundance: .
d_gene: .

CDR3nt: TGCGCCGCGTCGCTCAAAAGTTCCTACGAGCAGTACTTC
CDR3aa: CAASLKSSYEQYF
v_gene: TRBV10-2
j_gene: TRBJ2-7
abundance: .
d_gene: .

CDR3nt: TGTGCCAGCAGCTGGACAGGGGGTAACACCGGGGAGCTGTTTTTT
CDR3aa: CASSWTGGNTGELFF
v_gene: TRBV13
j_gene: TRBJ2-2
abundance: .
d_gene: TRBD1

CDR3nt: TGCAGCGCTTCCACTAGCGGGGGAACATCAGATACGCAGTATTTT
CDR3aa: CSASTSGGTSDTQYF
v_gene: TRBV29-1
j_gene: TRBJ2-3
abundance: few
d_gene: TRBD2

CDR3nt: TGTGCCAGCAGCCCCAGGACTAGCGGGAGGGTGGGTGAGCAGTTCTTC
CDR3aa: CASSPRTSGRVGEQFF
v_gene: TRBV11-3
j_gene: TRBJ2-1
abundance: .
d_gene: TRBD2

CDR3nt: TGTGCCAGCTCCAGGGTTAGCTATGGCTACACCTTC
CDR3aa: CASSRVSYGYTF
v_gene: TRBV12-3/TRBV12-4
j_gene: TRBJ1-2
abundance: .
d_gene: .

CDR3nt: TGTGCCAGCAGCCGGACAGTGAGCTCCTATAATTCACCCCTCCACTTT
CDR3aa: CASSRTVSSYNSPLHF
v_gene: TRBV9
j_gene: TRBJ1-6
abundance: .
d_gene: .

CDR3nt: TGTGCCAGCAGCCCGGGGACAGGGGCTGGCTACACCTTC
CDR3aa: CASSPGTGAGYTF
v_gene: TRBV6-2/TRBV6-3
j_gene: TRBJ1-2
abundance: .
d_gene: TRBD1

CDR3nt: TGTGCCAGCAGCCGCCCCGGGGGGCTAGAGACCCAGTACTTC
CDR3aa: CASSRPGGLETQYF
v_gene: TRBV27
j_gene: TRBJ2-5
abundance: .
d_gene: .

CDR3nt: TGTGCCATCAGAATGGACAGGGCAACTGAAGCTTTCTTT
CDR3aa: CAIRMDRATEAFF
v_gene: TRBV10-3
j_gene: TRBJ1-1
abundance: .
d_gene: TRBD1

CDR3nt: TGTGCCAGCTCATCACGACAGGGAACAAATCAGCCCCAGCATTTT
CDR3aa: CASSSRQGTNQPQHF
v_gene: TRBV18
j_gene: TRBJ1-5
abundance: .
d_gene: TRBD1

CDR3nt: TGTGCCAGCAGCGTAGGCCGGGAGGGCCCCTACGAGCAGTACTTC
CDR3aa: CASSVGREGPYEQYF
v_gene: TRBV9
j_gene: TRBJ2-7
abundance: .
d_gene: TRBD2

CDR3nt: TGCGCCAGCTCCCTGGGGGGTTCGTTAGAGACCCAGTACTTC
CDR3aa: CASSLGGSLETQYF
v_gene: TRBV5-1
j_gene: TRBJ2-5
abundance: .
d_gene: .

CDR3nt: TGTGCCAGCAGCTTACCCGGGACAGGTAGTGAAAAACTGTTTTTT
CDR3aa: CASSLPGTGSEKLFF
v_gene: TRBV11-1
j_gene: TRBJ1-4
abundance: .
d_gene: TRBD1

CDR3nt: TGTGCCAGCAGCTCGACTAGCGGGGTTAAACAGTACTTC
CDR3aa: CASSSTSGVKQYF
v_gene: TRBV7-2
j_gene: TRBJ2-7
abundance: .
d_gene: TRBD2

CDR3nt: TGTGCCAGCACCCTGACTAGCGGGAACACCGGGGAGCTGTTTTTT
CDR3aa: CASTLTSGNTGELFF
v_gene: TRBV28
j_gene: TRBJ2-2
abundance: .
d_gene: TRBD2

CDR3nt: TGTGCCAGTAGTACCTGGGGGGACGGCTATCAGCCCCAGCATTTT
CDR3aa: CASSTWGDGYQPQHF
v_gene: TRBV19
j_gene: TRBJ1-5
abundance: .
d_gene: .

CDR3nt: TGTGCCAGCAGCTTGATCGGGGGGGCCTACAATGAGCAGTTCTTC
CDR3aa: CASSLIGGAYNEQFF
v_gene: TRBV5-4
j_gene: TRBJ2-1
abundance: .
d_gene: TRBD2

CDR3nt: TGTGCCAGCAGCTTAGCGCACAGCTCCTACGAGCAGTACTTC
CDR3aa: CASSLAHSSYEQYF
v_gene: TRBV7-8
j_gene: TRBJ2-7
abundance: .
d_gene: .

CDR3nt: TGCAGCGTTGATTTTGGGGGGGCCCCTTCCTACGAGCAGTACTTC
CDR3aa: CSVDFGGAPSYEQYF
v_gene: TRBV29-1
j_gene: TRBJ2-7
abundance: .
d_gene: .

CDR3nt: TGTGCCAGCAGTTTGGGACATAGAAACGAGCAGTACTTC
CDR3aa: CASSLGHRNEQYF
v_gene: TRBV28
j_gene: TRBJ2-7
abundance: .
d_gene: .

CDR3nt: TGTGCCAGCACCGTAGGAGGGTTAAATGAGCAGTTCTTC
CDR3aa: CASTVGGLNEQFF
v_gene: TRBV7-2
j_gene: TRBJ2-1
abundance: once
d_gene: .

CDR3nt: TGTGCCACCGCAGGGGGCCCCTACGAGCAGTACTTC
CDR3aa: CATAGGPYEQYF
v_gene: TRBV27
j_gene: TRBJ2-7
abundance: .
d_gene: TRBD1

CDR3nt: TGTGCCAGCCAAACGGGAGGAGGGCAGTTCTTC
CDR3aa: CASQTGGGQFF
v_gene: TRBV30
j_gene: TRBJ2-1
abundance: .
d_gene: TRBD2

CDR3nt: TGTGCCAGCAGCTTCTATACTAGCGGGGGTGCCTACGAGCAGTACTTC
CDR3aa: CASSFYTSGGAYEQYF
v_gene: TRBV5-4
j_gene: TRBJ2-7
abundance: once
d_gene: TRBD2

CDR3nt: TGTGCCAGCAGCTTATTAAGCGGGGGGGTCACCGGGGAGCTGTTTTTT
CDR3aa: CASSLLSGGVTGELFF
v_gene: TRBV13
j_gene: TRBJ2-2
abundance: once
d_gene: TRBD2

CDR3nt: TGCGCCAGCACACCGACAGGACAAAATTCACCCCTCCACTTT
CDR3aa: CASTPTGQNSPLHF
v_gene: TRBV10-2
j_gene: TRBJ1-6
abundance: .
d_gene: .

CDR3nt: TGTGCCAGCAGCCCTATAGGCCAGGGACTTCAGCCCCAGCATTTT
CDR3aa: CASSPIGQGLQPQHF
v_gene: TRBV28
j_gene: TRBJ1-5
abundance: .
d_gene: .

CDR3nt: TGTGCCAGCAGGGAGGTCCCTGACTATGGCTACACCTTC
CDR3aa: CASREVPDYGYTF
v_gene: TRBV6-5
j_gene: TRBJ1-2
abundance: .
d_gene: .

CDR3nt: TGTGCCAGCAGCTTGACTACCGACGGGAACACTGAAGCTTTCTTT
CDR3aa: CASSLTTDGNTEAFF
v_gene: TRBV5-6
j_gene: TRBJ1-1
abundance: .
d_gene: .

CDR3nt: TGTGCCAGCAGCTTATTACAGGGGGCGCATTATGGCTACACCTTC
CDR3aa: CASSLLQGAHYGYTF
v_gene: TRBV7-2
j_gene: TRBJ1-2
abundance: .
d_gene: TRBD1

CDR3nt: TGCAGCGCCCGACAGGGCTCCAGGGAGACCCAGTACTTC
CDR3aa: CSARQGSRETQYF
v_gene: TRBV29-1
j_gene: TRBJ2-5
abundance: .
d_gene: TRBD1

CDR3nt: TGTGCCAGCAGCTTTCCCAGGTCGCCCACAGATACGCAGTATTTT
CDR3aa: CASSFPRSPTDTQYF
v_gene: TRBV5-4
j_gene: TRBJ2-3
abundance: .
d_gene: .